Sequencing of this TCR beta chain was carried out in a study of T cells in Graves' hyperthyroidism and ophthalmopathy. Study-wide background: Peripheral blood sampling occurred at initial diagnosis, before any treatment.

The CDR3 is 17 residues long. V lost 3 bases to trimming and J lost 0 bases; unmatched junction nucleotides: 12. Germline V gene lookup returns CDR1 SQVTM and CDR2 ANQGSEA. RNA transcripts gave rise to amplified TCR beta CDR3 regions. The HTBI primer set served for first-round RT-PCR of the TCR CDR3. In TCRdb, the multiplex PCR reads were re-called with MiXCR into one record per CDR3 protein. The sample holds 550,000 to 600,000 distinct CDR3 sequences, 13% to 15% seen once. Diagnostic assessment was based on clinical symptoms, serum thyroxine and TRAb, thyroid ultrasound and orbital computed tomography. The authors took PBMCs from 10 ml fresh peripheral blood. This clonotype was seen only a few times.

Sequenced: blood. The chain is built from TRBV29-1 and TRBJ1-2; 8 bases fit TRBD1. This TCR derives from a young woman with Graves' ophthalmopathy. CDR3 coding DNA: TGCAGCGTTGATCCCCCAGTTCGGGACAGGTCTAACTATGGCTACACCTTC. As protein: CSVDPPVRDRSNYGYTF.